This T cell receptor beta chain derives from a study of T cell responses to AZD1222 COVID-19 vaccine. Using immunoSEQ multiplex PCR, the repertoire was profiled, and TCRdb retains in-frame clones only, with some absent. Here the sample spans approximately 140,000 clones, about 90% being singletons. Trimming pared 3 bases from V and 5 bases from J, leaving 16 bases between. There are 16 residues in the CDR3. Germline CDR1 and CDR2: SGHVS and FQNEAQ. The source is an adult who received the AZD1222 COVID-19 vaccine. The starting material was peripheral blood, obtained 28 days after the second AZD1222 dose. This rearrangement joins TRBV7-8 to TRBJ2-2; D gene unclear. The CDR3 reads CASSLDSGYSTGELFF. The CDR3, as DNA: TGTGCCAGCAGCTTGGATTCTGGTTACTCTACCGGGGAGCTGTTTTTT.